This T cell receptor beta chain was observed in a study of T-cell reconstitution after alpha-beta-depleted transplantation in children. Worth noting for this clonotype: The antigen is unknown.

Preparation of the TCRbeta library used unique molecular identifiers. A single record per CDR3 protein comes from TCRdb applying MiXCR to the PCR reads. Counted here are 300,000 to 400,000 distinct CDR3 sequences, 15% to 20% occurring once; the ten biggest clones make up roughly 40%. Study-level points and caveats: T-cell numbers and diversity, one year after transplant, stemmed largely from T cells that were newly produced. Roughly two months post-transplant, alpha-beta T cells reportedly originated from several hundred graft clones that had expanded.

Sequenced material: PBMCs, mostly from graft donor cells, taken 360 days after TCRalphabeta/CD19-depleted stem cell transplant. This receptor was taken from a male patient aged 2 to 10 who had a stem cell transplant for acute lymphoblastic leukemia, so the T cells may come from the graft donor.

The CDR3 protein is CSARERGGRRNQPQHF. As DNA, the CDR3 is TGCAGTGCTAGAGAGAGGGGTGGGCGCAGGAATCAGCCCCAGCATTTT. The chain carries TRBV20-1 and TRBJ1-5, with D perhaps TRBD1 (5 bases). Trimming shortened V by 0 bases and J by 4 bases, and 16 bases separated the two germline ends. The CDR3 sequence is 16 residues long. CDR1 is DFQATT, CDR2 SNEGSKA, per germline (reference sequence).